This T cell receptor beta chain was recorded in a study of blood T cell repertoires in COVID-19. Study in general: Specimens from acute and convalescent COVID-19 originated in the United States, Italy and Spain.

Sequencing was performed with immunoSEQ multiplex PCR; in TCRdb, only in-frame clones are kept and a portion is missing. The sample comprises over 90,000 clones, roughly 86% of which are singletons, and 7.5% to 10% rests with the top ten. Trimming stripped 7 bases from V and 7 bases from J, with 13 bases between. Germline assignment: CDR1 SQVTM and CDR2 ANQGSEA. The CDR3 loop spans 11 amino acids. What was sequenced was peripheral blood. The rearrangement links TRBV29-1 to TRBJ1-1; unclear D gene. This TCR was sampled from a man aged 35 to 55 with active or convalescent COVID-19. The CDR3 DNA sequence: TGCAGCGGGGAGACGGCTCTTGAAGCTTTCTTT. Protein sequence: CSGETALEAFF.